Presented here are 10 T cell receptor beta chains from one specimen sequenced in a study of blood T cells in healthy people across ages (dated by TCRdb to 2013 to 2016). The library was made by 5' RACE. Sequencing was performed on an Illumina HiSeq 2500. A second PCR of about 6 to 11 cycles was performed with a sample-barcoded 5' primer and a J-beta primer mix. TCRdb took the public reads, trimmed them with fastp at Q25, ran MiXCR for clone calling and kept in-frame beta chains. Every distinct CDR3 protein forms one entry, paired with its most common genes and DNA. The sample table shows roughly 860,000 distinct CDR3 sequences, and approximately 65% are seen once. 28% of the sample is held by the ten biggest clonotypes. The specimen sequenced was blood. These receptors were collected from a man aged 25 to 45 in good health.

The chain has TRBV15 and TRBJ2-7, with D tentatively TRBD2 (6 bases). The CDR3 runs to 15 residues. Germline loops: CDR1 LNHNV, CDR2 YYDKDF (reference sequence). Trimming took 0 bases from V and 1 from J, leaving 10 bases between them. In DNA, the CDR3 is TGTGCCACCAGCAGAGAGGAAGGAGGGTCCTACGAGCAGTACTTC. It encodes CATSREEGGSYEQYF.

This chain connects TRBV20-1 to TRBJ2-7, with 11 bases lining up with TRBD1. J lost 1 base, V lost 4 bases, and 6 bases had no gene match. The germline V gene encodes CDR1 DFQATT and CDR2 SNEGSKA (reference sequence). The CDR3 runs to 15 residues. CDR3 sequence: CSATPGTGGSYEQYF. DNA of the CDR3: TGCAGTGCTACTCCCGGGACAGGGGGTTCCTACGAGCAGTACTTC.

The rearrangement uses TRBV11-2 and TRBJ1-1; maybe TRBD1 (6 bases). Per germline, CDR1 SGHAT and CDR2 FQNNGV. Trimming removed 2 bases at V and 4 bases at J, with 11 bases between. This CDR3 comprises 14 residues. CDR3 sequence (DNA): TGTGCCAGCAGCTTAACAGGGATGGCCACTGAAGCTTTCTTT. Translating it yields CASSLTGMATEAFF.

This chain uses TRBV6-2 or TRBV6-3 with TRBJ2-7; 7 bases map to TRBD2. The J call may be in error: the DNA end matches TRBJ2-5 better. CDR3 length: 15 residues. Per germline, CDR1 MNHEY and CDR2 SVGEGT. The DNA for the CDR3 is TGTGCCAGCAGCTTCAACAAACTAGCGAGTGAGACCCAGTACTTC. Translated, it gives CASSFNKLASETQYF.

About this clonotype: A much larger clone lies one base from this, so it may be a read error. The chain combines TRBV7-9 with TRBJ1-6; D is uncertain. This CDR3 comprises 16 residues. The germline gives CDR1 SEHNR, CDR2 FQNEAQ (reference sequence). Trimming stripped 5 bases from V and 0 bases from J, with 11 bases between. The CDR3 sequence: CASSADMSSYNSPLHF. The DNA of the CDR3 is TGTGCCAGCAGCGCAGACATGAGCTCCTATAATTCACCCCTCCACTTT.

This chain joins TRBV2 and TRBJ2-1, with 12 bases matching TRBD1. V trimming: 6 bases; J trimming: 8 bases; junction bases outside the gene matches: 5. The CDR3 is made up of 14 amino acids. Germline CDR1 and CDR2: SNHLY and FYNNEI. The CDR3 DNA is TGTGCCAGCAGCCCGGGACAGGGGGCACATGAGCAGTTCTTC. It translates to CASSPGQGAHEQFF. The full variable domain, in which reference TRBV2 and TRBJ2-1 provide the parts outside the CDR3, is EPEVTQTPSHQVTQMGQEVILRCVPISNHLYFYWYRQILGQKVEFLVSFYNNEISEKSEIFDDQFSVERPDGSNFTLKIRSTKLEDSAMYFCASSPGQGAHEQFFGPGTRLTVL.

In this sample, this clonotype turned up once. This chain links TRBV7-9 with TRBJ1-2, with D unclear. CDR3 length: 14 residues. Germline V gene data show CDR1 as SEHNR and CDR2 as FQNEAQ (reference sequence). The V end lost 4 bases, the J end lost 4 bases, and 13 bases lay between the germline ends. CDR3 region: CASSSEVVLYGYTF. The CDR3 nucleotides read TGTGCCAGCAGCTCGGAGGTGGTCCTCTATGGCTACACCTTC.

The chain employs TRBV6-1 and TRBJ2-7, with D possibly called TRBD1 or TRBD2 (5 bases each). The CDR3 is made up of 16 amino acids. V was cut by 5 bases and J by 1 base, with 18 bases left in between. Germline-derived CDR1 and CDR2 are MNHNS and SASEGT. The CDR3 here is CASSLLGAEASYEQYF. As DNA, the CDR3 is TGTGCCAGCAGTCTCCTCGGGGCTGAAGCTTCCTACGAGCAGTACTTC.

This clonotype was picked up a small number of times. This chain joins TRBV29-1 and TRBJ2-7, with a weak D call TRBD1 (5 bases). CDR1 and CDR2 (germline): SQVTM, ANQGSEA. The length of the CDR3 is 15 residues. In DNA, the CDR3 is TGCAGTGGTGGTATCGGACACCAAAGCTCCTACGAGCAGTACTTC. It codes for CSGGIGHQSSYEQYF.

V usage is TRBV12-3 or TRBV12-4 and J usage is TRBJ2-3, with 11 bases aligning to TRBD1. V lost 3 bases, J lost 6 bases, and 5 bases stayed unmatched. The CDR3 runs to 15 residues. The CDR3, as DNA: TGTGCCAGCAGTTTGGGACAGGGGGTGGGGGATACGCAGTATTTT. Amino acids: CASSLGQGVGDTQYF.